This T cell receptor (beta chain) was sequenced for a study of blood T cell repertoires in COVID-19. Across the whole study: Donors in the United States, Italy and Spain gave samples during acute or convalescent COVID-19. Nucleic acid was either cDNA or gDNA, and it came from T cells, B-cell-depleted T cells, or PBMCs.

Participants had their cohort set by participant-reported clinical history. Germline V gene data show CDR1 as SGHRS and CDR2 as YFSETQ. This CDR3 region has 15 residues. The junction had 7 bases not matched to a gene; V was cut back by 2 bases and J by 6 bases. In the authors' workflow: Nucleated cell counts were estimated from reference gene primer amplification. The table came from immunoSEQ multiplex PCR; TCRdb's copy has only in-frame clones and leaves some out. V and J calls and clone size are as listed in that table; D and trimming were resolved from the DNA. The table has 200,000 or so clones, under 90% seen once; the top ten hold 4.5% to 5%.

The rearrangement joins TRBV5-1 to TRBJ2-3; 9 bases match TRBD1. The sample comprised PBMCs or T cells enriched from blood (not recorded which). This TCR came from a woman between 45 and 60 years old who had been exposed to COVID-19. CDR3 sequence reads: CASSLGNRGQDTQYF. The CDR3 coding sequence is TGCGCCAGCAGCTTAGGGAACAGGGGGCAGGATACGCAGTATTTT.